The rows below give T cell receptor beta chains drawn from one sample of a study of CD8 T cells in ankylosing spondylitis. A single record per CDR3 protein comes from TCRdb applying MiXCR to the 5' RACE reads. The table includes some 130,000 distinct CDR3 sequences, around 6.6% detected once. The sequenced sample consisted of blood, either unsorted or a sorted T cell fraction (not recorded which). These receptors originate from a female donor with ankylosing spondylitis or in good health (not recorded which). Each CDR3 is given with its conserved first and last residue. The order of the fields is V gene, D gene, J gene, clone size, CDR3 DNA, CDR3 protein. A D gene is named only where the DNA matches it firmly. Some rows mark clone size as missing; the rest say once, few, many or name a class of expanded clone.

V gene: TRBV10-3; D gene: TRBD1; J gene: TRBJ1-6; clone size: many; CDR3 DNA: TGTGCCATCAGTGAGGGACAGGAAGGTTCACCCCTCCACTTT; CDR3 protein: CAISEGQEGSPLHF
V gene: TRBV18; D gene: .; J gene: TRBJ2-1; clone size: .; CDR3 DNA: TGTGCCAGCCTCCGGGACCCTAGGTACAATGAGCAGTTCTTC; CDR3 protein: CASLRDPRYNEQFF
V gene: TRBV20-1; D gene: TRBD1; J gene: TRBJ2-2; clone size: many; CDR3 DNA: TGCAGTGCTAGTTCCCCCTCCAGGGGGCGTAACACCGGGGAGCTGTTTTTT; CDR3 protein: CSASSPSRGRNTGELFF
V gene: TRBV19; D gene: .; J gene: TRBJ1-6; clone size: few; CDR3 DNA: TGTGCCAGTACCAATCCGGGACTGAGGGATTCACCCCTCCACTTT; CDR3 protein: CASTNPGLRDSPLHF
V gene: TRBV19; D gene: .; J gene: TRBJ2-5; clone size: .; CDR3 DNA: TGTGCCAGTAGTATTGGTCTATGGGAGACCCAGTACTTC; CDR3 protein: CASSIGLWETQYF
V gene: TRBV5-1; D gene: TRBD1; J gene: TRBJ2-5; clone size: .; CDR3 DNA: TGCGCCAGCAGCCAAGGGACAGGGCCCCAAGAGACCCAGTACTTC; CDR3 protein: CASSQGTGPQETQYF
V gene: TRBV9; D gene: .; J gene: TRBJ1-1; clone size: many; CDR3 DNA: TGTGCCAGCAGCGTGGAGGGGAGGAACACTGAAGCTTTCTTT; CDR3 protein: CASSVEGRNTEAFF
V gene: TRBV9; D gene: .; J gene: TRBJ1-2; clone size: many; CDR3 DNA: TGTGCCAGCAGCGTAGGGGATTCTATGAACTACACCTTC; CDR3 protein: CASSVGDSMNYTF
V gene: TRBV4-1; D gene: .; J gene: TRBJ2-2; clone size: many; CDR3 DNA: TGCGCCAGCAGCCAAGTCGATCCCGGGGAGCTGTTTTTT; CDR3 protein: CASSQVDPGELFF
V gene: TRBV20-1; D gene: .; J gene: TRBJ1-1; clone size: .; CDR3 DNA: TGCAGCGCTGAAAACAGCGAGGGGAATGAAGCTTTCTTT; CDR3 protein: CSAENSEGNEAFF
V gene: TRBV7-2; D gene: .; J gene: TRBJ2-4; clone size: many; CDR3 DNA: TGTGCCAGCAGCTTAGGAGGAAACATTCAGTACTTC; CDR3 protein: CASSLGGNIQYF
V gene: TRBV19; D gene: TRBD2; J gene: TRBJ2-5; clone size: .; CDR3 DNA: TGTGCCAGTAGTGGGGGACTAGCTACGGAGACCCAGTACTTC; CDR3 protein: CASSGGLATETQYF
V gene: TRBV7-7; D gene: TRBD1; J gene: TRBJ2-1; clone size: many; CDR3 DNA: TGTGCTAGCAGCTGGGGACAGGGCCTAGACAATGAGCAGTTCTTC; CDR3 protein: CASSWGQGLDNEQFF
V gene: TRBV2; D gene: TRBD1; J gene: TRBJ2-2; clone size: many; CDR3 DNA: TGTGCCAGCAGGGCGACAGGGGCGAAGGACACCGGGGAGCTGTTTTTT; CDR3 protein: CASRATGAKDTGELFF
V gene: TRBV12-3/TRBV12-4; D gene: .; J gene: TRBJ2-7; clone size: many; CDR3 DNA: TGTGCCAGCAGTTTACAGAGTTCGACCGACGAGCAGTACTTC; CDR3 protein: CASSLQSSTDEQYF
V gene: TRBV7-9; D gene: .; J gene: TRBJ1-1; clone size: many; CDR3 DNA: TGTGCCAGCAGCTTAGTTCCGAACACTGAAGCTTTCTTT; CDR3 protein: CASSLVPNTEAFF
V gene: TRBV29-1; D gene: .; J gene: TRBJ1-2; clone size: many; CDR3 DNA: TGCAGCGTTGAGCTGAATAACTATGGCTACACCTTC; CDR3 protein: CSVELNNYGYTF
V gene: TRBV6-4; D gene: .; J gene: TRBJ2-3; clone size: many; CDR3 DNA: TGTGCCAGCAGTACAGGGCGAACAGATACGCAGTATTTT; CDR3 protein: CASSTGRTDTQYF
V gene: TRBV5-1; D gene: .; J gene: TRBJ1-1; clone size: many; CDR3 DNA: TGCGCCAGCAGCCCGGCGGGACTTGGTACTGAAGCTTTCTTT; CDR3 protein: CASSPAGLGTEAFF
V gene: TRBV11-2; D gene: .; J gene: TRBJ1-3; clone size: many; CDR3 DNA: TGTGCCAGCAGCCGAACTCCTTCCGCCAGGGTCCCCTCTGGAAACACCATATATTTT; CDR3 protein: CASSRTPSARVPSGNTIYF
V gene: TRBV20-1; D gene: .; J gene: TRBJ2-5; clone size: many; CDR3 DNA: TGCAGTGCTAGAGATTCAAGGGGAGGTCGAGAGACCCAGTACTTC; CDR3 protein: CSARDSRGGRETQYF
V gene: TRBV27; D gene: .; J gene: TRBJ2-2; clone size: .; CDR3 DNA: TGTGCCAGCGGCTTCTGGGTTACCGGGGAGCTGTTTTTT; CDR3 protein: CASGFWVTGELFF
V gene: TRBV12-3/TRBV12-4; D gene: .; J gene: TRBJ2-2; clone size: many; CDR3 DNA: TGTGCCACCAGCGTGGCCGTCGGGGAGCTGTTTTTT; CDR3 protein: CATSVAVGELFF
V gene: TRBV12-3/TRBV12-4; D gene: .; J gene: TRBJ2-5; clone size: many; CDR3 DNA: TGTGCCAGCAGCCCTCAGTCGACTAGATCAGAGACCCAGTACTTC; CDR3 protein: CASSPQSTRSETQYF
V gene: TRBV24-1; D gene: TRBD1; J gene: TRBJ2-1; clone size: many; CDR3 DNA: TGTGCCACCAGTGAGACCGGGACAGAGGCGGATGAGCAGTTCTTC; CDR3 protein: CATSETGTEADEQFF
V gene: TRBV5-1; D gene: .; J gene: TRBJ1-6; clone size: .; CDR3 DNA: TGCGCCAGCAAGCCGGGACACGATAATTCACCCCTCCACTTT; CDR3 protein: CASKPGHDNSPLHF
V gene: TRBV20-1; D gene: .; J gene: TRBJ2-1; clone size: many; CDR3 DNA: TGCAGTGCTAGATCTGGGAATGAGCAGTTCTTC; CDR3 protein: CSARSGNEQFF
V gene: TRBV20-1; D gene: .; J gene: TRBJ2-1; clone size: many; CDR3 DNA: TGCAGTGCTAGAGGTAGCTCCTCCTACAATGAGCAGTTCTTC; CDR3 protein: CSARGSSSYNEQFF
V gene: TRBV29-1; D gene: TRBD1; J gene: TRBJ1-1; clone size: many; CDR3 DNA: TGCAGCGCCTCCCAGGGGGGGACAGAAGCTTTCTTT; CDR3 protein: CSASQGGTEAFF
V gene: TRBV20-1; D gene: TRBD1; J gene: TRBJ1-6; clone size: many; CDR3 DNA: TGCAGTGCTACGGACAGGGCCCGTAATTCACCCCTCCACTTT; CDR3 protein: CSATDRARNSPLHF
V gene: TRBV7-9; D gene: .; J gene: TRBJ1-3; clone size: many; CDR3 DNA: TGTGCCAGCACCAAAGGGGATACGGGGCAGGGAAACACCATATATTTT; CDR3 protein: CASTKGDTGQGNTIYF
V gene: TRBV29-1; D gene: TRBD2; J gene: TRBJ2-1; clone size: .; CDR3 DNA: TGCAGCGTCCCGGGACTAGCGGGGTGGAATGAGCAGTTCTTC; CDR3 protein: CSVPGLAGWNEQFF
V gene: TRBV7-3; D gene: .; J gene: TRBJ1-1; clone size: many; CDR3 DNA: TGTGCCAGCAGCTCGGGCTCGGGTGGGGGCACTGAAGCTTTCTTT; CDR3 protein: CASSSGSGGGTEAFF
V gene: TRBV12-3/TRBV12-4; D gene: .; J gene: TRBJ2-2; clone size: .; CDR3 DNA: TGTGCCAGCAGTTTGGTTTCTGGGGAGCTGTTTTTT; CDR3 protein: CASSLVSGELFF
V gene: TRBV29-1; D gene: .; J gene: TRBJ1-1; clone size: many; CDR3 DNA: TGCAGCGTTGTGACAGCACAGATTTTGAACACTGAAGCTTTCTTT; CDR3 protein: CSVVTAQILNTEAFF
V gene: TRBV11-1; D gene: .; J gene: TRBJ2-1; clone size: few; CDR3 DNA: TGTGCCAGCAGCGCTAGGTTCGGGGGACAGATAGACTCCTACAATGAGCAGTTCTTC; CDR3 protein: CASSARFGGQIDSYNEQFF
V gene: TRBV5-1; D gene: .; J gene: TRBJ2-5; clone size: many; CDR3 DNA: TGCGCCAGCAGCTTGGGACAGAAAGAGACCCAGTACTTC; CDR3 protein: CASSLGQKETQYF
V gene: TRBV18; D gene: TRBD2; J gene: TRBJ2-7; clone size: many; CDR3 DNA: TGTGCCAGCTCAAAACTAGAACTAGCGGGGGCCCCCTACGAGCAGTACTTC; CDR3 protein: CASSKLELAGAPYEQYF
V gene: TRBV21-1; D gene: .; J gene: TRBJ2-1; clone size: many; CDR3 DNA: TGTGCCAGCAGCAAAGTTCCAGACCCAGGGGCCCACAATGAGCAGTTCTTC; CDR3 protein: CASSKVPDPGAHNEQFF
V gene: TRBV20-1; D gene: .; J gene: TRBJ1-6; clone size: .; CDR3 DNA: TGCAGTGCTAGATCCCACGGCTATAATTCACCCCTCCACTTT; CDR3 protein: CSARSHGYNSPLHF
V gene: TRBV27; D gene: TRBD1; J gene: TRBJ2-1; clone size: few; CDR3 DNA: TGTGCCAGCAGTTTAGACAGGGGTTTCTACAATGAGCAGTTCTTC; CDR3 protein: CASSLDRGFYNEQFF
V gene: TRBV5-1; D gene: .; J gene: TRBJ1-4; clone size: many; CDR3 DNA: TGCGCCAGCAGCTTGTCCACGGTGAATGAAAAACTGTTTTTT; CDR3 protein: CASSLSTVNEKLFF
V gene: TRBV7-2; D gene: .; J gene: TRBJ1-2; clone size: .; CDR3 DNA: TGTGCCAGCAGCTTCCCAGGGTCTATGGGCTACACCTTC; CDR3 protein: CASSFPGSMGYTF
V gene: TRBV20-1; D gene: .; J gene: TRBJ2-1; clone size: many; CDR3 DNA: TGCAGTGCTAGAGCCGGGGGGCGGGGGCTCAATGAGCAGTTCTTC; CDR3 protein: CSARAGGRGLNEQFF
V gene: TRBV14; D gene: .; J gene: TRBJ2-7; clone size: few; CDR3 DNA: TGTGCCAGCAGCCAAGCGGCTCTTGGGGACGAGCAGTACTTC; CDR3 protein: CASSQAALGDEQYF
V gene: TRBV24-1; D gene: TRBD2; J gene: TRBJ2-3; clone size: many; CDR3 DNA: TGTGCCACCAGTGATCACACCGCTCTAGCGGGGGGAAGAGATACGCAGTATTTT; CDR3 protein: CATSDHTALAGGRDTQYF
V gene: TRBV4-2; D gene: TRBD2; J gene: TRBJ2-3; clone size: few; CDR3 DNA: TGTGCCAGCAGCACCACTGGACTAGCGGGGGGGCCGGCGCAGTATTTT; CDR3 protein: CASSTTGLAGGPAQYF
V gene: TRBV5-1; D gene: TRBD2; J gene: TRBJ2-5; clone size: many; CDR3 DNA: TGCGCCAGCAGCCTTAGCGGGGCTAACCAAGAGACCCAGTACTTC; CDR3 protein: CASSLSGANQETQYF
V gene: TRBV7-2; D gene: .; J gene: TRBJ2-1; clone size: .; CDR3 DNA: TGTGCCAGCAGCTTAGTCGGCGGGGGCGCCTACAATGAGCAGTTCTTC; CDR3 protein: CASSLVGGGAYNEQFF
V gene: TRBV20-1; D gene: .; J gene: TRBJ1-2; clone size: many; CDR3 DNA: TGCAGTGCTAGGGGGTCCAGGAGGGGTGGCTACACCTTC; CDR3 protein: CSARGSRRGGYTF
V gene: TRBV27; D gene: TRBD1; J gene: TRBJ1-2; clone size: many; CDR3 DNA: TGTGCCAGCAGCACGAACCCGGGACAGCTACTCCCCTATGGCTACACCTTC; CDR3 protein: CASSTNPGQLLPYGYTF
V gene: TRBV12-3/TRBV12-4; D gene: .; J gene: TRBJ2-5; clone size: many; CDR3 DNA: TGTGCCAGCAGTTTATTTGGGGAGACCCAGTACTTC; CDR3 protein: CASSLFGETQYF
V gene: TRBV7-3; D gene: .; J gene: TRBJ2-7; clone size: many; CDR3 DNA: TGTGCCAGCAGCCCCTCGGCCGGGTCTTACGAGCAGTACTTC; CDR3 protein: CASSPSAGSYEQYF
V gene: TRBV12-3/TRBV12-4; D gene: TRBD2; J gene: TRBJ2-7; clone size: many; CDR3 DNA: TGTGCCAGCAGTAAAACTAGCGGGGGCTACGAGCAGTACTTC; CDR3 protein: CASSKTSGGYEQYF
V gene: TRBV9; D gene: .; J gene: TRBJ2-3; clone size: many; CDR3 DNA: TGTGCCAGCAGCGCCGTAGTTGCCGCCACTAGCACAGATACGCAGTATTTT; CDR3 protein: CASSAVVAATSTDTQYF
V gene: TRBV19; D gene: TRBD2; J gene: TRBJ2-1; clone size: .; CDR3 DNA: TGTGCCAGTAGTATCTATGGACTAGCGGGGGGGCTGGGACGTGAAAATGAGCAGTTCTTC; CDR3 protein: CASSIYGLAGGLGRENEQFF
V gene: TRBV12-3/TRBV12-4; D gene: .; J gene: TRBJ2-5; clone size: many; CDR3 DNA: TGTGCCAGCAGTAGGGATGACTACCAAGAGACCCAGTACTTC; CDR3 protein: CASSRDDYQETQYF
V gene: TRBV12-3/TRBV12-4; D gene: .; J gene: TRBJ1-1; clone size: many; CDR3 DNA: TGTGCCAGCACGCGAGGAGCTACAGGCGCTGAAGCTTTCTTT; CDR3 protein: CASTRGATGAEAFF
V gene: TRBV18; D gene: .; J gene: TRBJ1-1; clone size: few; CDR3 DNA: TGTGCCAGCTCACATAACGGAGCCAACACTGAAGCTTTCTTT; CDR3 protein: CASSHNGANTEAFF